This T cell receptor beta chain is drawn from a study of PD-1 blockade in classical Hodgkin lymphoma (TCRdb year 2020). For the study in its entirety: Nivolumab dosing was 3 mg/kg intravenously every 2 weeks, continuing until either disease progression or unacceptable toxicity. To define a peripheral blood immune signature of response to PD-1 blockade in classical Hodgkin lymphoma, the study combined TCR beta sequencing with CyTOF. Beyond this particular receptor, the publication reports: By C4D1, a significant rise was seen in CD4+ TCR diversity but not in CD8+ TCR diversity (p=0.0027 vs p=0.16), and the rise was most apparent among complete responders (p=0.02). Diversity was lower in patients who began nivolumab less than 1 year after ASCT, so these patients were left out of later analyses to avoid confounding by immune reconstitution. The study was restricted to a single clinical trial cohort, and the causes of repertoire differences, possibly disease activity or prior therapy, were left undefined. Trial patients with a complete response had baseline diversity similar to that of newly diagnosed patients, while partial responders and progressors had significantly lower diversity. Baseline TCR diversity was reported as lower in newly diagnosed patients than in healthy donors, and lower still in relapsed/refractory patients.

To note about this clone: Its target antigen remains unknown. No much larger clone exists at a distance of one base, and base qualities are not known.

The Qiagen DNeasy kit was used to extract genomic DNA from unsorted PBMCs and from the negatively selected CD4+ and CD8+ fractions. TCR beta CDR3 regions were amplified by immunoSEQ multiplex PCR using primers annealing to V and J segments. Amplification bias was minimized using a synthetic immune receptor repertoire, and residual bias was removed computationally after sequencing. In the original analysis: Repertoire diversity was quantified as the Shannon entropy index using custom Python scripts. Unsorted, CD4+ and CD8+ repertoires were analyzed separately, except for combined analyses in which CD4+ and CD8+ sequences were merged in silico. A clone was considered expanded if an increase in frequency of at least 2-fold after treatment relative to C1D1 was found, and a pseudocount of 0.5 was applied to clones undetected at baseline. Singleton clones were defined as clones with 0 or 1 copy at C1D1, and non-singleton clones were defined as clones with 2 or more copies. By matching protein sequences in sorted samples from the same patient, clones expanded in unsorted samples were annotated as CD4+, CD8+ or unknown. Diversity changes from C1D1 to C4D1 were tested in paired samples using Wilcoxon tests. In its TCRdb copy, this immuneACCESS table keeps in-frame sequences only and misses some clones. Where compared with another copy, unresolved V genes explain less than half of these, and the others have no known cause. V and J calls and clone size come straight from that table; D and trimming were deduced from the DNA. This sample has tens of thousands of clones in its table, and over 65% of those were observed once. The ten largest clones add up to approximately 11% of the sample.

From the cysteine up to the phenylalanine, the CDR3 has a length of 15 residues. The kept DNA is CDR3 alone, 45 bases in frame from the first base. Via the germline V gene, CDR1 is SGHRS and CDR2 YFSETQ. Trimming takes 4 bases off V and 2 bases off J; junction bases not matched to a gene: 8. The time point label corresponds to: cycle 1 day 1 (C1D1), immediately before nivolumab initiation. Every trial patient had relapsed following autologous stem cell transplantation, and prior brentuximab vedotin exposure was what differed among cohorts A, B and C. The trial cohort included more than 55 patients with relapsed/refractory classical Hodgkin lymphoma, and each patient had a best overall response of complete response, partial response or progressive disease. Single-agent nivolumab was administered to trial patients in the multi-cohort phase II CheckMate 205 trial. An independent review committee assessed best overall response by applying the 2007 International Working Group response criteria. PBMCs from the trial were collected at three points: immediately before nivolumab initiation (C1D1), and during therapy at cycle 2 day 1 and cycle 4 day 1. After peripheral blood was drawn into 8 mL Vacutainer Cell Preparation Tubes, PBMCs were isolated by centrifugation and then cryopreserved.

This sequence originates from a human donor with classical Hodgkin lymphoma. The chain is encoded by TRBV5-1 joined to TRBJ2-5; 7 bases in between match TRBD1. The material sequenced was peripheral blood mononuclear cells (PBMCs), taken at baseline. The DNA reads TGCGCCAGCAGCATGGGGACAGATCTTCAAGAGACCCAGTACTTC. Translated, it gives CASSMGTDLQETQYF. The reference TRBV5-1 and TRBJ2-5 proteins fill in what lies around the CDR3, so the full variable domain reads KAGVTQTPRYLIKTRGQQVTLSCSPISGHRSVSWYQQTPGQGLQFLFEYFSETQRNKGNFPGRFSGRQFSNSRSEMNVSTLELGDSALYLCASSMGTDLQETQYFGPGTRLLVL.